This T cell receptor (beta chain) is drawn from a study of T cell responses to AZD1222 COVID-19 vaccine. This clone has only one observation. The protocol was immunoSEQ multiplex PCR, while the TCRdb copy is restricted to in-frame clones and leaves out a portion. The sample consists of approximately 160,000 clones, about 90% of them appearing once. This CDR3 is built from 16 residues. CDR1 and CDR2 (germline): SGHTA, FQGNSA. The J segment lost 0 bases and the V segment lost 5 bases, leaving 8 bases of the junction unmatched. This TCR came from an adult who received the AZD1222 COVID-19 vaccine. The V gene is TRBV7-2, the J gene TRBJ2-7; 9 positions agree with TRBD2. The material was peripheral blood, obtained 28 days after the second AZD1222 dose. CDR3 bases: TGTGCCAGCAGCCCTCAGCTAGCGGGGAGCTCCTACGAGCAGTACTTC. It specifies CASSPQLAGSSYEQYF. Full variable domain (outside the CDR3, taken from reference TRBV7-2 and TRBJ2-7): GAGVSQSPSNKVTEKGKDVELRCDPISGHTALYWYRQSLGQGLEFLIYFQGNSAPDKSGLPSDRFSAERTGGSVSTLTIQRTQQEDSAVYLCASSPQLAGSSYEQYFGPGTRLTVT.